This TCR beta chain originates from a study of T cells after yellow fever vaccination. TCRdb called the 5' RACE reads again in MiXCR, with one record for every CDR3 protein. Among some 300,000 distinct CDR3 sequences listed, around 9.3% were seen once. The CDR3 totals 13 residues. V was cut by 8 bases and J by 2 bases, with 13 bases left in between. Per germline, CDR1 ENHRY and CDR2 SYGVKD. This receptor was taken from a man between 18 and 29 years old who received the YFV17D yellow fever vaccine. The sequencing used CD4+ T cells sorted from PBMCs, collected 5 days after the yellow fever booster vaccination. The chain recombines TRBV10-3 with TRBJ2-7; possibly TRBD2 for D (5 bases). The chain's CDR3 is CAIGSPRAYEQYF. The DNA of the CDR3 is TGTGCCATCGGGTCTCCGAGGGCCTACGAGCAGTACTTC.